The clone carrying this T cell receptor beta chain was counted only a few times. The junction had 11 bases not matched to a gene; V was cut back by 2 bases and J by 5 bases. CDR3 length equals 17 residues. Germline loops: CDR1 SNHLY, CDR2 FYNNEI. These data come from a study of cytomegalovirus exposure and HLA in healthy donors. Study information: Among some 400 genotyped donors, approximately 80% fell in the Caucasian-associated ancestry cluster.

Researchers ran the PCR with 60 Vbeta and 13 Jbeta primers. Per the original data handling: Around 11 million shared chains were among some 80 million unique TCR beta chains counted in a later analysis. The table came from immunoSEQ multiplex PCR; TCRdb's copy has only in-frame clones and leaves some out. The DNA gave D and trimming, while V, J and clone size come from that table. The data contain some 160,000 clones, roughly 76% of them seen just once; the ten biggest clones take up 2% to 2.5%. The J gene is TRBJ1-5, the V gene TRBV2, with 8 bases that match TRBD1. Source material: PBMCs. The TCR originated in a male donor in good health and CMV-seronegative. This CDR3 reads CASSEPRQGLSDQPQHF. CDR3 sequence (DNA): TGTGCCAGCAGTGAACCGAGACAGGGGTTATCGGATCAGCCCCAGCATTTT.